This paragraph reports one TCR beta chain. Its antigen is unknown. TCRdb fed the reads into MiXCR, producing one record per CDR3 protein. The repertoire includes some 680,000 distinct CDR3 sequences, 35% to 45% of them detected once, and about 2.8% sits in the top ten. The data were obtained in a study of T cell repertoires in cytomegalovirus infection. Looking at the study overall: Carrying CMV and the relevant HLA type showed in public TCR beta signatures.

Study results and limitations: CMV-specific TCR beta clonotypes restricted by HLA-C were the ones dominating the ex vivo response. Of the TCR beta families, the public ones yielded a cumulative frequency that identified carriers of CMV plus the relevant HLA.

The CDR3 has 13 amino acids. Trimming took off 5 bases at V and 5 bases at J, with 9 bases between the two ends. CDR1 and CDR2 (germline): KGHDR, SFDVKD. Sequencing was performed on PBMCs. The TCR was taken from a human donor in good health (CMV status not recorded). Some clones in this sample may be carry-over from other donors' samples. The chain couples TRBV24-1 to TRBJ1-3, with D unresolved. The CDR3 bases are TGTGCCACCAGTGCCGCAGGCAGAAACACCATATATTTT. Amino acid sequence: CATSAAGRNTIYF.